This is a list of T cell receptor gamma chains from one sample in a study of gammadelta T cells in human blood. TCRdb reanalysed the RT-PCR reads with CATT. The sample shows about 190 gamma-chain clones, around a third of them seen only once. The sample comprised non-Vgamma9Vdelta2 gamma-delta T cells from fetal blood. These receptors originate from a human fetus. The CDR3 runs from the conserved cysteine through the conserved F or W. Each record gives: V gene, clone size, J gene, CDR3 protein, CDR3 DNA. Each size is once, few, many, or a class for an expanded clone.

>TRGV5|large|TRGJ1/TRGJ2
CATWDRWCYKKLF
TGTGCCACCTGGGACAGGTGGTGTTATAAGAAACTCTTT
>TRGV2|few|TRGJP
CATWDGQELGKKIKVF
TGTGCCACCTGGGACGGGCAAGAGTTGGGCAAAAAAATCAAGGTATTT
>TRGV4|large|TRGJ1/TRGJ2
CATWDGRYKKLF
TGTGCCACCTGGGATGGGCGTTATAAGAAACTCTTT
>TRGV4|large|TRGJ1/TRGJ2
CATWDGRYKKLF
TGTGCCACCTGGGATGGGCGATATAAGAAACTCTTT
>TRGV5|hyperexpanded|TRGJ1/TRGJ2
CATWDPNYYKKLF
TGTGCCACCTGGGACCCGAATTATTATAAGAAACTCTTT
>TRGV4|large|TRGJ1/TRGJ2
CATWDGDRKLF
TGTGCCACCTGGGATGGGGATAGGAAACTCTTT
>TRGV10|few|TRGJP1
CAAWDPYTTGWFKIF
TGTGCTGCGTGGGATCCTTATACCACTGGTTGGTTCAAGATATTT